These 28 T cell receptor beta chains came from one sample sequenced in a study of quantifying T cell responses using KT2 cells listed by TCRdb under 2017. Turning to the overall study: RNA was DNase-treated and reverse transcribed with TCR alpha and beta constant-region primers, mostly using SuperScript III.

Library generation was performed with UMI-ligation and nested PCR. TCRdb shows the sequencer as Illumina MiSeq. T4 RNA ligase 1 was used to ligate a single-stranded oligonucleotide containing the Illumina SP2 sequence and a UMI to the 3' end of the cDNA. PCR1 used 4 to 5 cycles (98 degrees C 15 s, 69 degrees C 30 s, 72 degrees C 40 s), and the beta primer was an equimolar mix of RC1.1 and RC1.2 that covered TRBC1 and TRBC2. TCRdb took the public reads, trimmed them with fastp at Q25, ran MiXCR for clone calling and kept in-frame beta chains. Rows matching on CDR3 protein sequence are summarized as one entry with the most common DNA and genes. The sample includes tens of thousands of distinct CDR3 sequences, with 11% observed a single time. The ten largest account for more than 9% of the sample. The specimen sequenced was PBMCs spiked with cells of the T cell clone KT2. These receptor sequences come from a human donor.

In this sample, this clonotype turned up many times. The rearrangement joins TRBV7-6 to TRBJ1-6, with D possibly matching TRBD1 (6 bases). The CDR3 runs to 13 residues. V lost 5 bases to trimming and J lost 9 bases, with 11 bases between them. CDR1 SGHVS and CDR2 FNYEAQ come from the germline V gene. The CDR3 sequence is CASSADRTSPLHF. The CDR3 DNA reads TGTGCCAGCAGCGCGGACAGAACTTCACCCCTCCACTTT.

This clonotype has more than one count but fewer than ten. The chain employs TRBV3-1 and TRBJ2-2; D may be TRBD2 (5 bases). The CDR3 is 13 amino acids. CDR1 and CDR2 from the germline V gene are LGHDT and YNNKEL (reference sequence). The V end was cut by 4 bases, the J end by 7 bases, with 10 bases between. CDR3 sequence reads: CASSPQRVGELFF. CDR3 bases: TGTGCCAGCAGCCCCCAGAGGGTCGGGGAGCTGTTTTTT.

This sequence joins TRBV20-1 and TRBJ2-7; perhaps TRBD2 as D (6 bases). In germline, CDR1 is DFQATT, CDR2 SNEGSKA (reference sequence). This CDR3 is built from 14 residues. The germline V and J ends were trimmed by 0 bases and 7 bases, with 16 bases remaining between them. The CDR3 coding sequence is TGCAGTGCTAGAGAGGGGGGTGGAGTTGGTGAGCAGTACTTC. It yields the protein CSAREGGGVGEQYF.

In this sample, this clonotype turned up a few times. The chain employs TRBV29-1 and TRBJ2-1; TRBD2 aligns across 11 bases. Germline V gene lookup returns CDR1 SQVTM and CDR2 ANQGSEA. The CDR3 has 14 amino acids. The J segment lost 6 bases and the V segment lost 6 bases, leaving 7 bases of the junction unmatched. For the CDR3, the DNA is TGCAGCGTAGTTAGCGGGGGGGCTGTCAATGAGCAGTTCTTC. This gives the protein CSVVSGGAVNEQFF.

At least ten counts were recorded for this clonotype. The CDR3, as DNA: TGCAGCGTCGGGACAGGGGCGCGCAATCAGCCCCAGCATTTT. Its translation: CSVGTGARNQPQHF. The V gene is TRBV29-1, the J gene TRBJ1-5; TRBD1 matches at 10 bases. V was pared by 6 bases and J by 2 bases, with 4 bases of the junction left unmatched. The germline CDR1 and CDR2 sequences are SQVTM and ANQGSEA. The CDR3 spans 14 residues.

In its sample, this clonotype was seen many times. This sequence joins TRBV18 and TRBJ2-1; no clear D gene. The CDR3 sequence is 14 residues long. Trimming took off 3 bases at V and 8 bases at J, with 14 bases between the two ends. The germline V gene has CDR1 KGHSH and CDR2 LQKENI. CDR3 DNA sequence: TGTGCCAGCTCACCTTCCGCAGGCCTCGATGAGCAGTTCTTC. Translation gives CASSPSAGLDEQFF.

The chain combines TRBV20-1 with TRBJ2-3; D possibly corresponds to TRBD2 (7 bases). Deletions cut 3 bases from V and 2 bases from J, with 12 bases between. The length of the CDR3 is 14 residues. Per the germline V gene, CDR1 is DFQATT and CDR2 is SNEGSKA (reference sequence). In DNA, the CDR3 is TGCAGTGCTAGGGGGGGGACAAACACAGATACGCAGTATTTT. Translated, it gives CSARGGTNTDTQYF.

This clonotype was detected only once. At one end, the junction sequence differs from germline, possibly due to a read error. The V call is TRBV5-5, the J call TRBJ1-4; weak D call: TRBD1 (5 bases). This CDR3 has 16 residues. Germline assignment: CDR1 SGHKS and CDR2 YYEKEE (reference sequence). Here the CDR3 reads CDSSSSEGSSNEKLFF. The CDR3 DNA reads as TGTGACAGCAGCTCATCAGAGGGGTCCAGTAATGAAAAACTGTTTTTT.

This clonotype showed up just a few times. The V and J genes are TRBV3-1 and TRBJ1-5, with D uncertain. This CDR3 has 13 residues. The V gene lost 0 bases and the J gene lost 4 bases, with 4 bases spanning the gap. Germline values: CDR1 LGHDT, CDR2 YNNKEL (reference sequence). DNA of the CDR3: TGTGCCAGCAGCCAAGACTTAAATCAGCCCCAGCATTTT. Its translation: CASSQDLNQPQHF.

This clonotype was seen a handful of times. The CDR3 DNA is TGTGCCAGCAGTGAAACATCCTGGGAGCAGTACTTC. Its translation: CASSETSWEQYF. The chain links TRBV6-1 to TRBJ2-7; no definite D call. The germline CDR1 and CDR2 sequences are MNHNS and SASEGT. V dropped 2 bases and J dropped 7 bases, with 9 bases sitting between them. The CDR3 covers 12 residues.

This clonotype was seen a few times. The genes are TRBV2 and TRBJ2-7; 11 nucleotides agree with TRBD2. The CDR3 consists of 15 residues. CDR1 and CDR2 from the germline V gene are SNHLY and FYNNEI. V trimming: 5 bases; J trimming: 3 bases; junction bases outside the gene matches: 6. The CDR3 nucleotides read TGTGCCAGCAGTAAGACTAGCGGGGTACTCTACGAGCAGTACTTC. It yields the protein CASSKTSGVLYEQYF.

V is TRBV12-5 and J is TRBJ1-1, with D tentatively TRBD1 (6 bases). Looked up from germline, CDR1 is LGHNT and CDR2 is FRNRAP. CDR3 length equals 19 residues. Trimming left V 0 bases short and J 1 base short, with 21 bases between. CDR3 nucleotides: TGTGCTAGTGGTTTGGTACGTGGGGGGGGGCCCTCCTGGAACACTGAAGCTTTCTTT. Its protein product is CASGLVRGGGPSWNTEAFF.

This clonotype was recorded a few times. The chain carries TRBV11-2 and TRBJ2-5; D unclear. The CDR3 is made up of 13 amino acids. The V end was cut by 3 bases, the J end by 4 bases, with 9 bases between. CDR1 and CDR2 from the germline V gene are SGHAT and FQNNGV. The CDR3 region has the DNA TGTGCCAGCAGCTTGGTTGAACGAGAGACCCAGTACTTC. This codes for CASSLVERETQYF.

This clonotype was seen only a few times. The genes are TRBV13 and TRBJ1-6; 7 nucleotides agree with TRBD1. V shed 0 bases and J 11 bases; nucleotides not matched to a gene: 10. Germline lookup yields CDR1 PRHDT and CDR2 FYEKMQ (reference sequence). This CDR3 is built from 16 residues. This CDR3 is CASSLGRTGEAAPLHF. In nucleotides, the CDR3 is TGTGCCAGCAGCTTAGGCCGAACAGGGGAGGCGGCACCCCTCCACTTT.

This chain connects TRBV3-1 to TRBJ2-7, with D maybe TRBD1 (6 bases). The CDR3 spans 13 residues. Per germline, CDR1 LGHDT and CDR2 YNNKEL (reference sequence). V dropped 4 bases and J dropped 6 bases, with 13 bases sitting between them. CDR3: CASSLNRASEQYF. The CDR3 bases are TGTGCCAGCAGCCTAAACAGGGCCAGCGAGCAGTACTTC.

In its sample, this clonotype was seen a few times. The J gene is TRBJ2-7, the V gene TRBV11-3; TRBD2 might be the D (5 bases). This CDR3 has 15 residues. CDR1 is SGHNT, CDR2 YENEEA, per germline. V was clipped by 3 bases and J by 0 bases, with 12 bases between them. CDR3 in DNA: TGTGCCAGCAGCTTGGGAAGCGGTCCCTCCTACGAGCAGTACTTC. It codes for CASSLGSGPSYEQYF.

The table lists this clonotype with many counts. The chain employs TRBV7-2 and TRBJ2-7; TRBD1 aligns across 10 bases. Germline V gene lookup returns CDR1 SGHTA and CDR2 FQGNSA. With 4 bases clipped from V and 3 bases from J, the junction kept 6 bases outside the gene matches. This CDR3 spans 15 amino acids. The CDR3, as DNA: TGTGCCAGCAGCTCGGCGGGACAGGGGTTCTACGAGCAGTACTTC. This gives the protein CASSSAGQGFYEQYF.

This rearrangement joins TRBV2 to TRBJ1-2, with TRBD1 as a possible D gene (5 bases). The germline V gene has CDR1 SNHLY and CDR2 FYNNEI. The CDR3 covers 13 residues. Between the trimmed V and J ends, which lost 6 bases and 9 bases, there was a span of 17 bases. Here the CDR3 DNA reads TGTGCCAGCAGCCAGGGACTCGACGGGAGCTACACCTTC. Encoded protein: CASSQGLDGSYTF. The full variable domain, with the rest looked up from reference TRBV2 and TRBJ1-2, is EPEVTQTPSHQVTQMGQEVILRCVPISNHLYFYWYRQILGQKVEFLVSFYNNEISEKSEIFDDQFSVERPDGSNFTLKIRSTKLEDSAMYFCASSQGLDGSYTFGSGTRLTVV.

This clonotype was counted many times. The chain employs TRBV11-3 and TRBJ2-7; no clear D gene. The CDR3 sequence is 12 residues long. Between the trimmed V and J ends, which lost 1 base and 7 bases, there was a span of 8 bases. Germline V gives CDR1 SGHNT, CDR2 YENEEA. CDR3 bases: TGTGCCAGCAGCTTAGGCACCTGGGAGCAGTACTTC. Protein product: CASSLGTWEQYF.

Many counts were recorded for this clonotype. The gene calls are TRBV12-3 or TRBV12-4 and TRBJ2-2; possibly TRBD2 for D (6 bases). The CDR3 runs to 14 residues. V was pared by 11 bases and J by 2 bases, with 15 bases between. DNA for the CDR3: TGTGCCTACCGGGACTCACTCAACACCGGGGAGCTGTTTTTT. Protein: CAYRDSLNTGELFF.

The chain combines TRBV24-1 with TRBJ2-3; possibly TRBD1 for D (6 bases). This CDR3 has 16 amino acids. From germline, CDR1 is KGHDR and CDR2 SFDVKD. The V and J ends lost 0 bases and 2 bases respectively, with 11 bases between them. CDR3: CATSDLEGELTDTQYF. The CDR3 coding sequence is TGTGCCACCAGTGATTTGGAGGGGGAACTCACAGATACGCAGTATTTT.

This clonotype was seen at least ten times. The V call is TRBV2, the J call TRBJ1-5; TRBD1 agrees at 8 bases. Trimming removed 11 bases from V and 1 base from J; junction bases left unmatched: 10. This CDR3 contains 15 residues. Germline CDR1 is SNHLY and CDR2 is FYNNEI. In nucleotides, the CDR3 is TGTGCCTCCCTCCGGGACAGGAGGAGCAATCAGCCCCAGCATTTT. It is translated as CASLRDRRSNQPQHF. The full variable domain, completed using reference TRBV2 and TRBJ1-5, is EPEVTQTPSHQVTQMGQEVILRCVPISNHLYFYWYRQILGQKVEFLVSFYNNEISEKSEIFDDQFSVERPDGSNFTLKIRSTKLEDSAMYFCASLRDRRSNQPQHFGDGTRLSIL.

This clonotype has just a few counts. This chain joins TRBV6-1 and TRBJ1-5, with unresolved D. The CDR3 sequence is 11 residues long. V was pared by 6 bases and J by 6 bases, with 6 bases between. Germline CDR1 and CDR2: MNHNS and SASEGT. The CDR3 is CASSLGQPQHF. The CDR3 DNA is TGTGCCAGCAGCCTCGGTCAGCCCCAGCATTTT.

This clonotype was observed at least ten times. The rearrangement links TRBV4-1 to TRBJ2-7, with 7 positions matching TRBD2. V dropped 6 bases and J dropped 6; count of bases not matched to a gene: 14. Germline CDR1 is MGHRA and CDR2 is YSYEKL. CDR3 length: 15 residues. The CDR3 DNA is TGCGCCAGCAGTCTACGATCCAGCGGGGTAGCCGAGCAGTACTTC. Its protein product is CASSLRSSGVAEQYF.

V usage is TRBV30 and J usage is TRBJ1-1; D is perhaps TRBD1 (5 bases). The CDR3 has 13 residues. Per the germline V gene, CDR1 is GTSNPN and CDR2 is SVGIG (reference sequence). V was cut by 0 bases and J by 11 bases, with 16 bases left in between. The CDR3 DNA reads as TGTGCCTGGAGTGTCTCCGAGAGGGGAGAGGCTTTCTTT. Its protein is CAWSVSERGEAFF.

The chain has TRBV7-1 and TRBJ1-5; D gene unclear. TRBV7-1 is an open reading frame whose function is uncertain. CDR3 size: 14 residues. Deletions cut 6 bases from V and 4 bases from J, with 13 bases between. The chain's CDR3 is CASSHSAPNQPQHF. The CDR3, as DNA: TGTGCCAGCAGTCATTCAGCCCCAAATCAGCCCCAGCATTTT.

The chain is built from TRBV25-1 and TRBJ1-1, with D unresolved. The CDR3 is 15 residues long. V lost 4 bases and J lost 3, with 15 bases in between. In germline, CDR1 is MGHDK, CDR2 SYGVNS. The CDR3 sequence is CASSVDQTLHTEAFF. The CDR3 DNA sequence: TGTGCCAGCAGTGTGGATCAAACACTCCACACTGAAGCTTTCTTT.

This clonotype has a count of ten or more. The genes are TRBV5-1 and TRBJ2-3; TRBD2 matches 9 bases. The germline V gene has CDR1 SGHRS and CDR2 YFSETQ. The trim removed 9 bases at V and 0 bases at J, leaving 5 bases unmatched. The CDR3 covers 14 residues. The CDR3 nucleotides read TGCGCCACCAAGACTAGCGGCAGCACAGATACGCAGTATTTT. Translation gives CATKTSGSTDTQYF.